Each of the 27 T cell receptor beta chains below was sequenced from the same sample in a study of blood T cell repertoires in COVID-19. Clones were read by immunoSEQ multiplex PCR, and TCRdb kept only the in-frame ones, dropping some. This table holds about 160,000 clones, 70% to 90% found once. The sample was peripheral blood. These receptors were obtained from a woman aged 45-65 years with COVID-19, enrolled during active disease.

J is TRBJ1-1 and V is TRBV2; the match to TRBD1 covers 7 bases. Losses at the gene ends were 5 bases for V and 3 bases for J; bases not matched to a gene: 12. This CDR3 has 16 amino acids. Germline V gene sequence: CDR1 SNHLY, CDR2 FYNNEI. CDR3 region: CASSSPLFQGDTEAFF. In DNA, the CDR3 is TGTGCCAGCAGTAGCCCTTTGTTTCAGGGGGACACTGAAGCTTTCTTT.

V gene TRBV5-1 combines with J gene TRBJ2-7; D is possibly TRBD1 (5 bases). The CDR3 length is 16 residues. Trimming cost V 0 bases and J 2 bases, with 15 bases left between them. Germline CDR1 SGHRS, CDR2 YFSETQ. The chain's CDR3 is CASSLDFRTLTYEQYF. The CDR3, as DNA: TGCGCCAGCAGCTTGGACTTTCGGACACTTACCTACGAGCAGTACTTC.

V and J are TRBV9 and TRBJ2-1; TRBD1 is a possible D gene (6 bases). Trimming removed 4 bases from V and 7 bases from J, with 15 bases in between. CDR3 length: 14 amino acids. Germline lookup yields CDR1 SGDLS and CDR2 YYNGEE. The CDR3 bases are TGTGCCAGCAGCCAGAGGGACACTCTAAATGAGCAGTTCTTC. It translates to CASSQRDTLNEQFF.

The chain has TRBV6-5 and TRBJ1-6, with a weak D call TRBD1 (5 bases). Trimming removed 10 bases from V and 0 bases from J, with 13 bases in between. Germline V gene sequence: CDR1 MNHEY, CDR2 SVGAGI. This CDR3 spans 15 amino acids. The CDR3 loop is CAIVQESSYNSPLHF. Here the CDR3 DNA reads TGTGCCATAGTACAGGAGAGCTCCTATAATTCACCCCTCCACTTT.

This chain links TRBV28 with TRBJ1-6; no firm D call. V shed 2 bases and J shed 0 bases, with 8 bases lying between them. The CDR3 runs 16 residues. Germline V lookup: CDR1 MDHEN, CDR2 SYDVKM. This chain's CDR3 is CASSLNTRSYNSPLHF. The DNA for the CDR3 is TGTGCCAGCAGTTTAAACACCCGCTCCTATAATTCACCCCTCCACTTT.

The chain carries TRBV24-1 and TRBJ2-5; D is perhaps TRBD2 (5 bases). CDR3 size: 13 residues. Germline CDR1 reads KGHDR; CDR2 reads SFDVKD. Trimming shortened V by 0 bases and J by 6 bases, and 7 bases separated the two germline ends. This CDR3 is CATSDLPGKTQYF. CDR3 coding DNA: TGTGCCACCAGTGATTTGCCGGGAAAGACCCAGTACTTC.

The V call is TRBV5-4, the J call TRBJ2-2, with 12 nucleotides matching TRBD2. The CDR3 covers 18 residues. Per germline, CDR1 SGHNT and CDR2 YYREEE (reference sequence). The V segment lost 0 bases and the J segment 5 bases; nucleotides outside the gene matches: 8. For the CDR3, the DNA is TGTGCCAGCAGCTTGGGGGCTAGCGGGGGGGCCGTAACCGGGGAGCTGTTTTTT. As protein: CASSLGASGGAVTGELFF. The whole variable domain, filled in from reference TRBV5-4 and TRBJ2-2, reads ETGVTQSPTHLIKTRGQQVTLRCSSQSGHNTVSWYQQALGQGPQFIFQYYREEENGRGNFPPRFSGLQFPNYSSELNVNALELDDSALYLCASSLGASGGAVTGELFFGEGSRLTVL.

This clone came up once. The chain recombines TRBV28 with TRBJ1-2; a weak D match, TRBD1 (5 bases). V was shortened by 3 bases and J by 7 bases, with 9 bases between the two germline ends. Germline assignment: CDR1 MDHEN and CDR2 SYDVKM. The CDR3 runs to 12 residues. The CDR3 sequence is CASSFSGFGYTF. The CDR3 DNA reads TGTGCCAGCAGTTTTTCAGGGTTTGGCTACACCTTC.

The chain recombines TRBV27 with TRBJ2-7; 10 bases map to TRBD1. Germline V gene lookup returns CDR1 MNHEY and CDR2 SMNVEV (reference sequence). The J segment lost 7 bases and the V segment lost 3 bases, leaving 6 bases of the junction unmatched. The CDR3 runs to 14 residues. CDR3 region: CASSLRQGAGEQYF. CDR3 bases: TGTGCCAGCAGTTTGCGACAGGGGGCAGGGGAGCAGTACTTC.

About this clone itself: At one boundary the junction diverges from the germline segment, which might be a read error. The V call is TRBV2, the J call TRBJ2-2; TRBD1 matches at 8 bases. In germline, CDR1 is SNHLY, CDR2 FYNNEI. The CDR3 consists of 14 residues. CDR3 sequence: CAGRGRLDTGELFF. CDR3 coding DNA: TGTGCCGGCAGGGGGCGCTTGGACACCGGGGAGCTGTTTTTT.

CDR3 in DNA: TGTGCCAGCACGAGGCTAGCCGAGGAGACCCAGTACTTC. It codes for CASTRLAEETQYF. The J gene is TRBJ2-5, the V gene TRBV2; D perhaps matches TRBD2 (5 bases). Trimming removed 7 bases from V and 5 bases from J, with 14 bases in between. This CDR3 contains 13 residues. Per the germline V gene, CDR1 is SNHLY and CDR2 is FYNNEI. Looking up the rest from reference TRBV2 and TRBJ2-5 gives the full variable domain: EPEVTQTPSHQVTQMGQEVILRCVPISNHLYFYWYRQILGQKVEFLVSFYNNEISEKSEIFDDQFSVERPDGSNFTLKIRSTKLEDSAMYFCASTRLAEETQYFGPGTRLLVL.

The rearrangement links TRBV18 to TRBJ1-5; possible D gene TRBD1, 6 bases. Trimming cost V 5 bases and J 3 bases, with 14 bases left between them. The CDR3 is made up of 15 amino acids. Germline-derived CDR1 and CDR2 are KGHSH and LQKENI. The chain's CDR3 is CASSSGGGYNQPQHF. DNA for the CDR3: TGTGCCAGCTCAAGCGGGGGGGGCTACAATCAGCCCCAGCATTTT.

The chain links TRBV28 to TRBJ2-7, with 9 nucleotides matching TRBD1. The germline V gene encodes CDR1 MDHEN and CDR2 SYDVKM. With V trimmed by 2 bases and J by 4 bases, 9 bases remained unmatched. The CDR3 has 16 amino acids. CDR3 DNA sequence: TGTGCCAGCAGTTTACATGGGACAGGGATAAGATACGAGCAGTACTTC. Residues: CASSLHGTGIRYEQYF.

This chain uses TRBV5-5 with TRBJ1-5; D remains unclear. This CDR3 has 14 residues. CDR1 is SGHKS, CDR2 YYEKEE, per germline (reference sequence). Trimming pared 2 bases from V and 3 bases from J, leaving 9 bases between. The CDR3 DNA sequence: TGTGCCAGCAGCTTTTCGGGATACAATCAGCCCCAGCATTTT. Translated, it gives CASSFSGYNQPQHF.

The V and J genes are TRBV19 and TRBJ2-1, with a possible D match to TRBD2 (6 bases). The CDR3 runs 11 residues. The V end lost 3 bases, the J end lost 14 bases, and 11 bases lay between the germline ends. Germline lookup yields CDR1 LNHDA and CDR2 SQIVND (reference sequence). CDR3 residues: CASSMEGSEFF. Written as DNA, the CDR3 is TGTGCCAGTAGTATGGAGGGGTCTGAGTTCTTC.

The V call is TRBV4-2, the J call TRBJ1-3; D might be TRBD1 (6 bases). From germline, CDR1 is LGHNA and CDR2 YNFKEQ. This CDR3 region has 15 residues. Trimming stripped 0 bases from V and 5 bases from J, with 11 bases between. The CDR3 reads CASSQDRGIRNTIYF. In DNA, the CDR3 is TGTGCCAGCAGCCAAGACAGGGGAATTAGAAACACCATATATTTT.

The chain combines TRBV10-1 with TRBJ2-2; TRBD1 might be the D (5 bases). Deletions cut 5 bases from V and 1 base from J, with 8 bases between. This CDR3 is 14 amino acids long. Germline CDR1 and CDR2: WNHNN and SYGVQD (reference sequence). Here the CDR3 reads CASSRQKNTGELFF. In nucleotides, the CDR3 is TGCGCCAGCAGTAGACAGAAGAACACCGGGGAGCTGTTTTTT.

The V and J genes are TRBV7-9 and TRBJ2-5; 11 bases fit TRBD2. The CDR3 runs to 15 residues. The J segment lost 5 bases and the V segment lost 1 base, leaving 3 bases of the junction unmatched. In germline, CDR1 is SEHNR, CDR2 FQNEAQ (reference sequence). The CDR3 protein is CASSLGTSGWETQYF. The CDR3 bases are TGTGCCAGCAGCTTAGGGACTAGCGGGTGGGAGACCCAGTACTTC.

The genes are TRBV5-1 and TRBJ2-3, with 10 bases that match TRBD2. CDR1 and CDR2 from the germline V gene are SGHRS and YFSETQ. Trimming cost V 4 bases and J 2 bases; bases outside gene matches: 7. The CDR3 runs 16 residues. The CDR3 sequence is CASSTIAGGSTDTQYF. CDR3 coding DNA: TGCGCCAGCAGCACTATAGCGGGGGGTTCCACAGATACGCAGTATTTT.

V is TRBV9 and J is TRBJ2-2, with D possibly matching TRBD1 (5 bases). The CDR3 is 15 amino acids. Germline CDR1 SGDLS, CDR2 YYNGEE. Trimming took off 4 bases at V and 1 base at J, with 11 bases between the two ends. CDR3 residues: CASSPHGQNTGELFF. The CDR3 bases are TGTGCCAGCAGCCCCCATGGACAGAACACCGGGGAGCTGTTTTTT.

V gene TRBV30 combines with J gene TRBJ1-4, with 9 bases aligning to TRBD1. This CDR3 region has 13 residues. Germline CDR1 GTSNPN, CDR2 SVGIG (reference sequence). The junction had 6 bases not matched to a gene; V was cut back by 6 bases and J by 7 bases. The CDR3 DNA is TGTGCCTGTCGACAGGGGGGGAGTGAAAAACTGTTTTTT. Protein sequence: CACRQGGSEKLFF.

J is TRBJ2-4 and V is TRBV28, with 8 bases aligning to TRBD1. This CDR3 comprises 15 residues. The V gene's germline CDR1 is MDHEN and CDR2 SYDVKM. Trimming cost V 6 bases and J 1 base; bases outside gene matches: 5. CDR3 sequence reads: CASSLGQAAKNIQYF. In DNA form, the CDR3 reads TGTGCCAGCAGCCTGGGACAGGCCGCCAAAAACATTCAGTACTTC.

This clone was seen a handful of times. The V call is TRBV10-3, the J call TRBJ1-1, with D tentatively TRBD1 (5 bases). There are 13 residues in the CDR3. Per germline, CDR1 ENHRY and CDR2 SYGVKD. V was shortened by 6 bases and J by 6 bases, with 14 bases between the two germline ends. CDR3 coding DNA: TGTGCCATCAGCGGACAAACCCACCCTGAAGCTTTCTTT. It yields the protein CAISGQTHPEAFF.

V is TRBV2 and J is TRBJ2-7, with 9 positions matching TRBD1. Germline-derived CDR1 and CDR2 are SNHLY and FYNNEI. CDR3 length equals 12 residues. J lost 6 bases, V lost 8 bases, and 5 bases had no gene match. CDR3: CASGTGPFEQYF. The DNA of the CDR3 is TGTGCCAGCGGGACAGGGCCTTTCGAGCAGTACTTC.

The chain combines TRBV10-3 with TRBJ2-1; 9 bases align to TRBD2. Looked up from germline, CDR1 is ENHRY and CDR2 is SYGVKD. J lost 3 bases, V lost 2 bases, and 8 bases had no gene match. The CDR3 has 17 residues. The CDR3 bases are TGTGCCATCAGTGAGGAGGCTAGCGGGGCACTCTACAATGAGCAGTTCTTC. Protein product: CAISEEASGALYNEQFF.

This clone was seen only once. The genes are TRBV5-1 and TRBJ1-4, with 8 bases that match TRBD1. CDR3 size: 15 residues. CDR1 SGHRS and CDR2 YFSETQ come from the germline V gene. The J segment lost 8 bases and the V segment lost 3 bases, leaving 9 bases of the junction unmatched. The CDR3 spells CASSSKQGVQEKLFF. The CDR3 DNA reads as TGCGCCAGCAGCTCTAAACAGGGGGTACAGGAAAAACTGTTTTTT.

This clone showed up just once. V is TRBV7-3 and J is TRBJ1-6, with D perhaps matching TRBD1 (6 bases). In germline, CDR1 is SGHTA, CDR2 FQGTGA. CDR3 length: 13 amino acids. Trimming pared 11 bases from V and 8 bases from J, leaving 16 bases between. The CDR3 region is CAAAARGDSPLHF. The CDR3, as DNA: TGTGCCGCCGCTGCCAGGGGTGATTCACCCCTCCACTTT.